This T cell receptor beta chain comes out of a study of cytomegalovirus exposure and HLA in healthy donors. Findings and caveats of the study: Specific recognition of CMV antigens was confirmed in vitro for three chains (all CMV-associated). Some public TCRs appeared in many individuals, while most sequences were rare. Cytomegalovirus association was listed for 164 TCR beta chains.

V lost 2 bases and J 4 bases, leaving 11 bases between the germline ends. Germline values: CDR1 KGHSH, CDR2 LQKENI. This CDR3 is 15 amino acids long. Comments on this clone: The target antigen is unknown.

Data came from immunoSEQ multiplex PCR; TCRdb stores just in-frame clones and leaves some out. The table records 200,000 or so clones, roughly 87% of them present only once. The gene calls are TRBV18 and TRBJ2-2; TRBD2 is a possible D gene (5 bases). Sequencing used PBMCs. The TCR comes from a young woman in good health and CMV-seropositive. CDR3 sequence (DNA): TGTGCCAGCTCACCAATCGCAGGAGGCACCGGGGAGCTGTTTTTT. Translated, it gives CASSPIAGGTGELFF.